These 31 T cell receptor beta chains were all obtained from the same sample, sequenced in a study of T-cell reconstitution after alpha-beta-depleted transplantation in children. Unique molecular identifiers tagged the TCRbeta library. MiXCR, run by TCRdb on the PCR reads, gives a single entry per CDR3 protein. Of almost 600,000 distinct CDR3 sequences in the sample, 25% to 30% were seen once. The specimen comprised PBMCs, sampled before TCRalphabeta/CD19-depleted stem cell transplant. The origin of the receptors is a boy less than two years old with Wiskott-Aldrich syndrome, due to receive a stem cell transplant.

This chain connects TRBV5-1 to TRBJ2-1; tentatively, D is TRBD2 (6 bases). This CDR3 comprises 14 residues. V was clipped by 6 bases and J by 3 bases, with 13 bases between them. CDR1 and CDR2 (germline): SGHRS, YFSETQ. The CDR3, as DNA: TGCGCCAGCACCTCCCCCGGGAGCTACAATGAGCAGTTCTTC. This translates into CASTSPGSYNEQFF.

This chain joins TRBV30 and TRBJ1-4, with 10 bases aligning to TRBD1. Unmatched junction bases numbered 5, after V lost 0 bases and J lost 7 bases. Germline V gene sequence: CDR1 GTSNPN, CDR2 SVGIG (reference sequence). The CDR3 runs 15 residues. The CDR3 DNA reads TGTGCCTGGAGTGTACTTGGGACAGGGGTTGAAAAACTGTTTTTT. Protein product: CAWSVLGTGVEKLFF.

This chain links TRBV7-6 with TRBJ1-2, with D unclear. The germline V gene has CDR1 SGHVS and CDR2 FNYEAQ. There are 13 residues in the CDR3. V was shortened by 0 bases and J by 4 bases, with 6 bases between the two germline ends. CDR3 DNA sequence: TGTGCCAGCAGCTTAGCGCCTCTCTATGGCTACACCTTC. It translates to CASSLAPLYGYTF.

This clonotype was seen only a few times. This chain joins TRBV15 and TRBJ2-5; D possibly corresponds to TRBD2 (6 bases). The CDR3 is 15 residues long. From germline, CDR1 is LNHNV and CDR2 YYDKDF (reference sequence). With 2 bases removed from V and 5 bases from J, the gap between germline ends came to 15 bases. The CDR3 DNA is TGTGCCACCAGCAGACTAGCGCCGTCACCCGAGACCCAGTACTTC. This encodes CATSRLAPSPETQYF.

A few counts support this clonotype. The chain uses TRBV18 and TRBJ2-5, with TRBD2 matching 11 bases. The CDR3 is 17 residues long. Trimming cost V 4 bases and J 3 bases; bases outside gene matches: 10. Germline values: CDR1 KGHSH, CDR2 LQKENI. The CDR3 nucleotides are TGTGCCAGCTCACTTGCCCAATTGACTAGCGGGAAAGAGACCCAGTACTTC. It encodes CASSLAQLTSGKETQYF.

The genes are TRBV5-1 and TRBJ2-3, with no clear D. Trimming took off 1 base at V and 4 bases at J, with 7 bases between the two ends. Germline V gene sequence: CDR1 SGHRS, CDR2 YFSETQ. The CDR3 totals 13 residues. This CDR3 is CASSLSFSDTQYF. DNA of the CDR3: TGCGCCAGCAGCTTGTCATTTTCAGATACGCAGTATTTT.

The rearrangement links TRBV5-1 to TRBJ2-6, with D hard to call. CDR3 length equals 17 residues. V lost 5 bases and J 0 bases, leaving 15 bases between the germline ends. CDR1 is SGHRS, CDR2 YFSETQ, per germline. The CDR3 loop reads CASSSFGPSSGANVLTF. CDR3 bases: TGCGCCAGCAGTTCCTTCGGACCGTCCTCTGGGGCCAACGTCCTGACTTTC.

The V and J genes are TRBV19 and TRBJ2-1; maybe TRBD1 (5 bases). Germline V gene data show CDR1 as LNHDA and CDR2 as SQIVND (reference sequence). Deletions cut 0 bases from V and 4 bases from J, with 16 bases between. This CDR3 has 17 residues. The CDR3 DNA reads TGTGCCAGTAGTATAGATCCTCCAGGGTCAGCGTACAATGAGCAGTTCTTC. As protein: CASSIDPPGSAYNEQFF.

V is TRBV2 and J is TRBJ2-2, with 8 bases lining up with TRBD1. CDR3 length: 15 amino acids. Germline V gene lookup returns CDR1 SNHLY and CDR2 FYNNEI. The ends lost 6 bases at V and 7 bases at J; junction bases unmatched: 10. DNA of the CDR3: TGTGCCAGCAGACTGACAGGGGATAGAAACGGGGAGCTGTTTTTT. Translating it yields CASRLTGDRNGELFF.

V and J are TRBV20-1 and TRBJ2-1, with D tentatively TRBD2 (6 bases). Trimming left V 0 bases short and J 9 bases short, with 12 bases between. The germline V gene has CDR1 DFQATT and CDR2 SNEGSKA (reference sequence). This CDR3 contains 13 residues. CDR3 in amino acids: CSARDWAGFEQFF. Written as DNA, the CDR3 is TGCAGTGCTAGAGACTGGGCGGGATTTGAGCAGTTCTTC.

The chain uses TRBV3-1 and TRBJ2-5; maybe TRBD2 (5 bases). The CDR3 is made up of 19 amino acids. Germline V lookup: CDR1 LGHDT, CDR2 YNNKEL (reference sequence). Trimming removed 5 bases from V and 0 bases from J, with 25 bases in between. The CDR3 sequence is CASSRWEPTSRVYQETQYF. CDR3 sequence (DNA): TGTGCCAGCAGCAGGTGGGAACCAACATCGCGGGTGTACCAAGAGACCCAGTACTTC.

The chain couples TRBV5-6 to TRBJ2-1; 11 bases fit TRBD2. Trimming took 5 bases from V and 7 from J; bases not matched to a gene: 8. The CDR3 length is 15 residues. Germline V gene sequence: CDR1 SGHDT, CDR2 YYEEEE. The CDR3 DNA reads TGTGCCAGCAGGTTAGCGGGAGGGCCCGAAAATGAGCAGTTCTTC. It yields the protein CASRLAGGPENEQFF. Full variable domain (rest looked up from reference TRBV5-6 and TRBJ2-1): DAGVTQSPTHLIKTRGQQVTLRCSPKSGHDTVSWYQQALGQGPQFIFQYYEEEERQRGNFPDRFSGHQFPNYSSELNVNALLLGDSALYLCASRLAGGPENEQFFGPGTRLTVL.

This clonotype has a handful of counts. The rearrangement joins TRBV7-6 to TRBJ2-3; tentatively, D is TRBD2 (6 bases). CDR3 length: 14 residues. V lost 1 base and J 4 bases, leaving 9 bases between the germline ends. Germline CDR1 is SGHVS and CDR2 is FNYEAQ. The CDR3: CASSLGGKADTQYF. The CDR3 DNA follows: TGTGCCAGCAGCTTAGGCGGGAAGGCAGATACGCAGTATTTT.

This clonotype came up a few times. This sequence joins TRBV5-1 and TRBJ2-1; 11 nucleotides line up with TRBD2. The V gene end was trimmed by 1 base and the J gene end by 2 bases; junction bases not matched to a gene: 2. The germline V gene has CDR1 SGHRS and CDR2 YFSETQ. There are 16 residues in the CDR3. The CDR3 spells CASSLTSGGTYNEQFF. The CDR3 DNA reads TGCGCCAGCAGCTTGACTAGCGGGGGCACCTACAATGAGCAGTTCTTC.

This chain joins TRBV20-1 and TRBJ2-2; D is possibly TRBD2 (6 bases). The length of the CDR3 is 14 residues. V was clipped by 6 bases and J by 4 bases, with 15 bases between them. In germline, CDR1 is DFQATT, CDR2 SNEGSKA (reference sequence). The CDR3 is CSAKSGRVTGELFF. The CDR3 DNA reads TGCAGTGCGAAGTCCGGGAGAGTCACCGGGGAGCTGTTTTTT.

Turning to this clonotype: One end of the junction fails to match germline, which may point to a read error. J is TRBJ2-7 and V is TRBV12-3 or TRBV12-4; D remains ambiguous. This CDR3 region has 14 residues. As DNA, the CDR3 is TGTGCCAGCAGTTTAAGACACCTAAGCTACGAGCAGTATTTC. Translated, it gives CASSLRHLSYEQYF.

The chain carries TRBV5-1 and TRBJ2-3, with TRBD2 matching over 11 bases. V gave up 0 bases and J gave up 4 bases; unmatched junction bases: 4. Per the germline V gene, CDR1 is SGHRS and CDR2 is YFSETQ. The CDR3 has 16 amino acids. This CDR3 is CASSLDIAGGSDTQYF. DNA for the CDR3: TGCGCCAGCAGCTTGGATATAGCGGGAGGGTCAGATACGCAGTATTTT.

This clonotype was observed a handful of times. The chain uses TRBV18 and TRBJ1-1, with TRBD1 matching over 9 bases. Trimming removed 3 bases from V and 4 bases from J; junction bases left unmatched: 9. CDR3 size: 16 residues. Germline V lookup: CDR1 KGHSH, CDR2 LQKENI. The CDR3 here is CASSPLQGARVTEAFF. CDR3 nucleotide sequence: TGTGCCAGCTCACCCCTACAGGGGGCGAGGGTCACTGAAGCTTTCTTT.

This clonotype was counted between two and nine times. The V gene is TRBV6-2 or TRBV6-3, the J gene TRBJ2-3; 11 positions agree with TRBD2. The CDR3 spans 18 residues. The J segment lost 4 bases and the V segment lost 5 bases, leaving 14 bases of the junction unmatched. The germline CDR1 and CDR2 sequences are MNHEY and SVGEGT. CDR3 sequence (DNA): TGTGCCAGCAGTCCATCGAAAAGACTAGCGGGAACCCCAGATACGCAGTATTTT. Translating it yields CASSPSKRLAGTPDTQYF.

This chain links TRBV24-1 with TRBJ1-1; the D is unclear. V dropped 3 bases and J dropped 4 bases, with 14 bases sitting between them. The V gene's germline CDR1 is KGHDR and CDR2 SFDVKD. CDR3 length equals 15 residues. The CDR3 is CATSDVNSPSTEAFF. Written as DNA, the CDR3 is TGTGCCACCAGTGATGTGAACAGTCCCTCCACTGAAGCTTTCTTT.

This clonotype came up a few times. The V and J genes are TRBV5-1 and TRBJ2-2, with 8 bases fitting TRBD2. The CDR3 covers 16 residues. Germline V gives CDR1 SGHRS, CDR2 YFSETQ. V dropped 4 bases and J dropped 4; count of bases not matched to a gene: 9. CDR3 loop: CASSARGSGGTGELFF. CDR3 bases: TGCGCCAGCAGCGCTAGGGGGAGCGGGGGCACCGGGGAGCTGTTTTTT. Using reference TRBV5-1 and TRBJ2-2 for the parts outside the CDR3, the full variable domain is KAGVTQTPRYLIKTRGQQVTLSCSPISGHRSVSWYQQTPGQGLQFLFEYFSETQRNKGNFPGRFSGRQFSNSRSEMNVSTLELGDSALYLCASSARGSGGTGELFFGEGSRLTVL.

The CDR3 nucleotides are TGTGCCAGCAGTTTGAGGTTGCTAGCGGGAGACAAGGGCAATGAGCAGTTCTTC. The encoded protein is CASSLRLLAGDKGNEQFF. The chain recombines TRBV27 with TRBJ2-1; TRBD2 agrees at 10 bases. Germline assignment: CDR1 MNHEY and CDR2 SMNVEV (reference sequence). The length of the CDR3 is 18 residues. Trimming removed 3 bases from V and 6 bases from J; junction bases left unmatched: 14.

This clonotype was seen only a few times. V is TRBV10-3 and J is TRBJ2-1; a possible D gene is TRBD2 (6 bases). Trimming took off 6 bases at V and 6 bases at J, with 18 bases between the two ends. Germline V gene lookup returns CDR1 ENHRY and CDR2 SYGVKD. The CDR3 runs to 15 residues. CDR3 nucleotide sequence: TGTGCCATCAGCGATATCCAGGGACTTCGCAATGAGCAGTTCTTC. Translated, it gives CAISDIQGLRNEQFF.

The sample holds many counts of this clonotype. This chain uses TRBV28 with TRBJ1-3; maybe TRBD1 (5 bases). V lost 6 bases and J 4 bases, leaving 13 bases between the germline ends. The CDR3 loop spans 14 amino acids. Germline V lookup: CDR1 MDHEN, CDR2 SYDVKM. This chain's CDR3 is CASSLRGPGNTIYF. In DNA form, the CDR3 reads TGTGCCAGCAGCCTGCGGGGACCCGGAAACACCATATATTTT.

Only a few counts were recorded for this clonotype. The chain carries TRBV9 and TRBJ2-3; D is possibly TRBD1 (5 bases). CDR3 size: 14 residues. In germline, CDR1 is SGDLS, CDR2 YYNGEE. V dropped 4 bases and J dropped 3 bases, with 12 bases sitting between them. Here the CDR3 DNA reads TGTGCCAGCAGCCCACTGACAGAGACAGATACGCAGTATTTT. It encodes CASSPLTETDTQYF.

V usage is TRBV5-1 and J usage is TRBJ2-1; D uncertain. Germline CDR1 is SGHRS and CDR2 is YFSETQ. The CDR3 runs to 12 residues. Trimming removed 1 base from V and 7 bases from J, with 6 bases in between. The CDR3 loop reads CASSLRLNEQFF. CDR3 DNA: TGCGCCAGCAGCTTGCGTCTTAATGAGCAGTTCTTC. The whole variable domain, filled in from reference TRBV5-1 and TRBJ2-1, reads KAGVTQTPRYLIKTRGQQVTLSCSPISGHRSVSWYQQTPGQGLQFLFEYFSETQRNKGNFPGRFSGRQFSNSRSEMNVSTLELGDSALYLCASSLRLNEQFFGPGTRLTVL.

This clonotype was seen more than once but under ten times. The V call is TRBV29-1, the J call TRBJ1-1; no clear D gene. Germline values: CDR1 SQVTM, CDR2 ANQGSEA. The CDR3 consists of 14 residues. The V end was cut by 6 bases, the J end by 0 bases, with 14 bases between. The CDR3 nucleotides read TGCAGCGTGGCGGCTACATCCATGAACACTGAAGCTTTCTTT. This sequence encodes CSVAATSMNTEAFF. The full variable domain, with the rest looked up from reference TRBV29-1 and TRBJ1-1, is SAVISQKPSRDICQRGTSLTIQCQVDSQVTMMFWYRQQPGQSLTLIATANQGSEATYESGFVIDKFPISRPNLTFSTLTVSNMSPEDSSIYLCSVAATSMNTEAFFGQGTRLTVV.

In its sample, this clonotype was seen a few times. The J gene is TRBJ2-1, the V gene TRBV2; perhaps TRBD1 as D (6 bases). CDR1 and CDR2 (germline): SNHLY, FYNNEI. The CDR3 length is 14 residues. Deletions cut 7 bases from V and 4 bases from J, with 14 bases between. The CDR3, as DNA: TGTGCCAGCATGTTTTCGGGACAATACAATGAGCAGTTCTTC. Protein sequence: CASMFSGQYNEQFF.

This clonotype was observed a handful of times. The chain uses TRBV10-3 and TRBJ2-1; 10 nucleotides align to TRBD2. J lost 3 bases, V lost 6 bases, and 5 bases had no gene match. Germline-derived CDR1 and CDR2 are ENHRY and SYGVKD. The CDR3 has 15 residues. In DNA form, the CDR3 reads TGTGCCATCAGGAAGCTAGCGGGAGTCTACAATGAGCAGTTCTTC. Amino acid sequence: CAIRKLAGVYNEQFF.

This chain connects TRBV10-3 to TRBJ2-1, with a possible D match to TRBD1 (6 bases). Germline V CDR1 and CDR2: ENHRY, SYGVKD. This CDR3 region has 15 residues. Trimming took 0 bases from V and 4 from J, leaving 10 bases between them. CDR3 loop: CAISESPGQYNEQFF. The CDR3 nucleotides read TGTGCCATCAGTGAGTCCCCCGGACAGTACAATGAGCAGTTCTTC.

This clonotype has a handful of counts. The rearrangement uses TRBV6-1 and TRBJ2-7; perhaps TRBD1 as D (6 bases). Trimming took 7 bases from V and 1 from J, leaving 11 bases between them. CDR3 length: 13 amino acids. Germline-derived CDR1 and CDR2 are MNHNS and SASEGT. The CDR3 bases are TGTGCCAGCAACAGGGTAGTATCCTACGAGCAGTACTTC. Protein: CASNRVVSYEQYF.